These 13 T cell receptor beta chains originate from one sample sequenced in a study of control samples from healthy donors and cancer patients. The protocol was immunoSEQ multiplex PCR, while the TCRdb copy is restricted to in-frame clones and leaves out a portion. In the table there are 120,000 or so clones, around 92% of which are singletons. Sequencing was done on a sample of PBMCs. Receptors were obtained from a man older than 75 with head and neck cancer.

The chain carries TRBV30 and TRBJ2-2; 9 bases fit TRBD1. The CDR3 length is 14 residues. Germline CDR1 is GTSNPN and CDR2 is SVGIG (reference sequence). The V and J ends lost 5 bases and 8 bases, in that order; junction bases with no gene match: 9. The CDR3 loop reads CAWSTGTGKGELFF. The CDR3 region has the DNA TGTGCCTGGTCGACCGGGACAGGGAAGGGGGAGCTGTTTTTT. Full variable domain (outside the CDR3, taken from reference TRBV30 and TRBJ2-2): SQTIHQWPATLVQPVGSPLSLECTVEGTSNPNLYWYRQAAGRGLQLLFYSVGIGQISSEVPQNLSASRPQDRQFILSSKKLLLSDSGFYLCAWSTGTGKGELFFGEGSRLTVL.

This chain connects TRBV5-1 to TRBJ1-2; 9 positions agree with TRBD1. This CDR3 has 15 residues. Germline lookup yields CDR1 SGHRS and CDR2 YFSETQ. The V gene end was trimmed by 2 bases and the J gene end by 6 bases; junction bases not matched to a gene: 8. CDR3 sequence reads: CASSFQGTGNDGYTF. As DNA, the CDR3 is TGCGCCAGCAGCTTTCAAGGGACAGGGAATGATGGCTACACCTTC.

The V and J genes are TRBV25-1 and TRBJ2-7; the D gene is possibly TRBD2 (5 bases). This CDR3 has 17 residues. Germline V CDR1 and CDR2: MGHDK, SYGVNS. Deletions cut 5 bases from V and 5 bases from J, with 25 bases between. CDR3 sequence reads: CASSFGISGSREDEQYF. The CDR3 DNA sequence: TGTGCCAGCAGTTTCGGTATTTCTGGGAGCCGCGAGGACGAGCAGTACTTC.

The chain has TRBV3-1 (or the pseudogene TRBV3-2) and TRBJ2-7, with TRBD1 matching over 9 bases. CDR1 and CDR2 from the germline V gene are LGHDT and YNNKEL (reference sequence). CDR3 length: 15 amino acids. Trimming removed 4 bases from V and 3 bases from J; junction bases left unmatched: 7. The DNA for the CDR3 is TGTGCCAGCAGCCCGGTAGGGGGACAGGGCTACGAGCAGTACTTC. It encodes CASSPVGGQGYEQYF.

V is TRBV6-2 or TRBV6-3 and J is TRBJ2-7; D might be TRBD1 (5 bases). The CDR3 has 12 residues. Trimming pared 6 bases from V and 3 bases from J, leaving 9 bases between. The V gene's germline CDR1 is MNHEY and CDR2 SVGEGT. CDR3 loop: CASSLQGYEQYF. CDR3 sequence (DNA): TGTGCCAGCAGCCTCCAGGGCTACGAGCAGTACTTC.

Written as DNA, the CDR3 is TGTGCCAGCTCCTCCGGACAGGGGGTTCAGCCCCAGCATTTT. It yields the protein CASSSGQGVQPQHF. The J gene is TRBJ1-5, the V gene TRBV18; TRBD1 agrees at 10 bases. Germline trimming cut 6 bases from V and 6 bases from J; bases unmatched to any gene: 5. Germline V CDR1 and CDR2: KGHSH, LQKENI. This CDR3 has 14 residues. The complete variable domain, with remaining parts taken from reference TRBV18 and TRBJ1-5, reads NAGVMQNPRHLVRRRGQEARLRCSPMKGHSHVYWYRQLPEEGLKFMVYLQKENIIDESGMPKERFSAEFPKEGPSILRIQQVVRGDSAAYFCASSSGQGVQPQHFGDGTRLSIL.

The rearrangement uses TRBV12-3 or TRBV12-4 and TRBJ2-1; D not resolved. CDR3 length equals 12 residues. Trimming pared 7 bases from V and 9 bases from J, leaving 13 bases between. Here the CDR3 DNA reads TGTGCCAGCACCAGAAGTGAGAGTGAGCAGTTCTTC. It is translated as CASTRSESEQFF.

The J gene is TRBJ2-1, the V gene TRBV6-2 or TRBV6-3, with 9 positions matching TRBD1. The germline V gene encodes CDR1 MNHEY and CDR2 SVGEGT. This CDR3 spans 15 amino acids. The V gene end was trimmed by 4 bases and the J gene end by 6 bases; junction bases not matched to a gene: 7. The CDR3 spells CASSSGTGTANEQFF. Here the CDR3 DNA reads TGTGCCAGCAGTTCCGGGACAGGGACCGCCAATGAGCAGTTCTTC.

The chain links TRBV5-1 to TRBJ1-1, with D perhaps matching TRBD1 (5 bases). The V and J ends lost 2 bases and 5 bases respectively, with 13 bases between them. The CDR3 is 14 residues long. Germline-derived CDR1 and CDR2 are SGHRS and YFSETQ. For the CDR3, the DNA is TGCGCCAGCAGCTTCTCAGGGAGGGAAACTGAAGCTTTCTTT. Translating it yields CASSFSGRETEAFF.

About this clone: The junction does not match germline at one end; this may be a read error. The V and J genes are TRBV9 and TRBJ1-2; D is perhaps TRBD1 (5 bases). Looked up from germline, CDR1 is SGDLS and CDR2 is YYNGEE. This CDR3 contains 15 residues. CDR3 nucleotides: TGTGCCAGCAGCCCCAGGGCAGGGACTAAGTATGGCTACACCTTC. It translates to CASSPRAGTKYGYTF.

The V call is TRBV11-2, the J call TRBJ1-1, with D maybe TRBD1 (6 bases). From germline, CDR1 is SGHAT and CDR2 FQNNGV. This CDR3 is 15 amino acids long. Trimming removed 7 bases from V and 5 bases from J, with 20 bases in between. The CDR3 DNA reads TGTGCCAGCAACCACTGGCAGGGGAAGGGGACTGAAGCTTTCTTT. It codes for CASNHWQGKGTEAFF.

This sequence joins TRBV27 and TRBJ2-7; 7 positions agree with TRBD1. From germline, CDR1 is MNHEY and CDR2 SMNVEV (reference sequence). The CDR3 length is 15 residues. V was pared by 4 bases and J by 4 bases, with 10 bases of the junction left unmatched. The CDR3 DNA follows: TGTGCCAGCAGTTCCGTTCCCGACAGGGTTTACGAGCAGTACTTC. It translates to CASSSVPDRVYEQYF.

This clone has only one observation. The chain recombines TRBV6-5 with TRBJ1-1; a possible D gene is TRBD1 (6 bases). CDR1 and CDR2 (germline): MNHEY, SVGAGI. The CDR3 contains 14 residues. V was cut by 2 bases and J by 1 base, with 8 bases left in between. CDR3 sequence: CASSYRGRNTEAFF. The CDR3 nucleotides read TGTGCCAGCAGTTACCGGGGGCGGAACACTGAAGCTTTCTTT.